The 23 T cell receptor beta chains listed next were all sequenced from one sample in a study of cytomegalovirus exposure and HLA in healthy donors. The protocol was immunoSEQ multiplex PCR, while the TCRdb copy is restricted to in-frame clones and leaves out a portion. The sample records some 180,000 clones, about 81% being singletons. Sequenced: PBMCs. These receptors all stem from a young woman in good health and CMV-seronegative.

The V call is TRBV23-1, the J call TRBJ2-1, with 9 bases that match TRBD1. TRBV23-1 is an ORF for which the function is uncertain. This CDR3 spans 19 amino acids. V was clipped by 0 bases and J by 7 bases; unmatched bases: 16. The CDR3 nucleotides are TGCGCCAGCAGTCAATCGGAGTTTGAGGGACAGGGTTCCAGTAATGAGCAGTTCTTC. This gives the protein CASSQSEFEGQGSSNEQFF.

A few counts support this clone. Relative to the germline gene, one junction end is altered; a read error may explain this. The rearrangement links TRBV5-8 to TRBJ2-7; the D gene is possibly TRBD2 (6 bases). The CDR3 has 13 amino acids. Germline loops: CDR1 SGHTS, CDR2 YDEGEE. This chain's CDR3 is CASSLDIWGDAGF. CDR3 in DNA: TGTGCCAGCAGCTTGGATATCTGGGGGGACGCCGGATTC.

The CDR3 coding sequence is TGTGCCAGCTCACCACTAACCGGACAGGGGGCCCAGCCCCAGCATTTT. Translated, it gives CASSPLTGQGAQPQHF. The chain is built from TRBV18 and TRBJ1-5, with 11 bases aligning to TRBD1. CDR1 and CDR2 from the germline V gene are KGHSH and LQKENI. V lost 1 base and J lost 7; bases outside the gene matches: 6. This CDR3 contains 16 residues.

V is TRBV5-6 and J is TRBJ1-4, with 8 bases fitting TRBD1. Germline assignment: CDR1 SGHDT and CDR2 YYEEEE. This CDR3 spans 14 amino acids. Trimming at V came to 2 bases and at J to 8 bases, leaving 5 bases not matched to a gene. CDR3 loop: CASSFKDREEKLFF. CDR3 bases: TGTGCCAGCAGCTTCAAGGACAGGGAGGAAAAACTGTTTTTT.

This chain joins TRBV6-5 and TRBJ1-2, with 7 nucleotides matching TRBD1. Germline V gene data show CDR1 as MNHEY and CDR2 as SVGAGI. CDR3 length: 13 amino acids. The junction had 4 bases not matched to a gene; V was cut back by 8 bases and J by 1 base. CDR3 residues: CASRDRSNYGYTF. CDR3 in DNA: TGTGCCAGCCGGGACAGAAGTAACTATGGCTACACCTTC.

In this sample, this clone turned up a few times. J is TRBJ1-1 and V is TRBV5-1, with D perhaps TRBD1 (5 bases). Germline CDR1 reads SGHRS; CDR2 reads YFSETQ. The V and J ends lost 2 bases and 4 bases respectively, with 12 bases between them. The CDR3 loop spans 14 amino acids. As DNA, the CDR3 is TGCGCCAGCAGCTTCTCCCAGACAGCCACTGAAGCTTTCTTT. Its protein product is CASSFSQTATEAFF.

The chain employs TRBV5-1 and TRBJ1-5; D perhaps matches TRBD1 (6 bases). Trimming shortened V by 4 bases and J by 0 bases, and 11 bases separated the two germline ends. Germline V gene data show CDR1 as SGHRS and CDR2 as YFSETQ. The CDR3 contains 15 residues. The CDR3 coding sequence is TGCGCCAGCAGCCCGACAGGTCATAGCAATCAGCCCCAGCATTTT. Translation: CASSPTGHSNQPQHF.

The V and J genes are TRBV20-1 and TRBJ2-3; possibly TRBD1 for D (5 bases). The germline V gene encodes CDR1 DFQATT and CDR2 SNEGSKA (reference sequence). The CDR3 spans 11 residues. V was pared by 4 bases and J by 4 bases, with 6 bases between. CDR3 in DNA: TGCAGTGCTAAAGGGGCAGATACGCAGTATTTT. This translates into CSAKGADTQYF.

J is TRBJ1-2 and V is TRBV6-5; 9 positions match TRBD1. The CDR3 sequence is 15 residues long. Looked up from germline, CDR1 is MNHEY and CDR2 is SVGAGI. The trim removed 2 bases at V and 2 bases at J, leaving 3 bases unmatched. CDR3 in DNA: TGTGCCAGCAGTTACGAAGGGACAGGGAACTATGGCTACACCTTC. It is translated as CASSYEGTGNYGYTF.

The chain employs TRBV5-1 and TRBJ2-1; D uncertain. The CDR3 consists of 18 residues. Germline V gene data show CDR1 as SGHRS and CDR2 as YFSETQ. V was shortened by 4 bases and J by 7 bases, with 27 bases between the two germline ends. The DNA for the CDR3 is TGCGCCAGCAGCCCAACGCCAAGCGCCCCGATGGCTTGGAATGAGCAGTTCTTC. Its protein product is CASSPTPSAPMAWNEQFF.

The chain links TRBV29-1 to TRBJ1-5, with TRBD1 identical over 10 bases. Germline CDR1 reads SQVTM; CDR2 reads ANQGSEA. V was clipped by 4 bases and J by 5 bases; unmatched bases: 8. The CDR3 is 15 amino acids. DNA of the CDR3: TGCAGCGTTGGCCGGACAGGGGGGCTCGATCAGCCCCAGCATTTT. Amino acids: CSVGRTGGLDQPQHF.

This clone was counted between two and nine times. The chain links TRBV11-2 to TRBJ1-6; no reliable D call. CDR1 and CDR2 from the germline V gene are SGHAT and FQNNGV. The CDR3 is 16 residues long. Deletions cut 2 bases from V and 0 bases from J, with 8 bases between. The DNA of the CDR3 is TGTGCCAGCAGCTTATCGGCTAGCTCCTATAATTCACCCCTCCACTTT. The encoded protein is CASSLSASSYNSPLHF.

The CDR3 coding sequence is TGTGCCAGCAGCTTTCAGCGTCAAGAGACCCAGTACTTC. Its translation: CASSFQRQETQYF. The chain couples TRBV11-2 to TRBJ2-5; no definite D call. The germline V and J ends were trimmed by 3 bases and 2 bases, with 7 bases remaining between them. In germline, CDR1 is SGHAT, CDR2 FQNNGV. The CDR3 spans 13 residues.

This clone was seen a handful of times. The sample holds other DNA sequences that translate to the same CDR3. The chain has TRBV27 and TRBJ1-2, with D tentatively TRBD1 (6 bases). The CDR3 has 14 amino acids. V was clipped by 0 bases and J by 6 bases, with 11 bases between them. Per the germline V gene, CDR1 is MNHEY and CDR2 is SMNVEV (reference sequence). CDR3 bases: TGTGCCAGCAGTTTATCGGGCAGGGGCCATGGCTACACCTTC. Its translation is CASSLSGRGHGYTF.

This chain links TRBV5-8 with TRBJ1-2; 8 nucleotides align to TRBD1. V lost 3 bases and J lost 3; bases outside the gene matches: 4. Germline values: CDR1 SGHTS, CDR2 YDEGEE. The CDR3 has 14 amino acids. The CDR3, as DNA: TGTGCCAGCAGCTCCCAGGGGGCTGACTATGGCTACACCTTC. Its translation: CASSSQGADYGYTF. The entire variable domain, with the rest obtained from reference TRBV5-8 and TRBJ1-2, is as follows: EAGVTQSPTHLIKTRGQQATLRCSPISGHTSVYWYQQALGLGLQFLLWYDEGEERNRGNFPPRFSGRQFPNYSSELNVNALELEDSALYLCASSSQGADYGYTFGSGTRLTVV.

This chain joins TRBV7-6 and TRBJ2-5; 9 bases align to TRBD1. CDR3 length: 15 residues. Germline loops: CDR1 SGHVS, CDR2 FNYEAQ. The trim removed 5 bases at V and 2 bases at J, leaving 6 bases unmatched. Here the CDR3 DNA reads TGTGCCAGCAGCCGAGGACAGGGGAGGCAAGAGACCCAGTACTTC. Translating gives CASSRGQGRQETQYF. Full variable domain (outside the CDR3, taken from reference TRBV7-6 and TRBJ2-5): GAGVSQSPRYKVTKRGQDVALRCDPISGHVSLYWYRQALGQGPEFLTYFNYEAQQDKSGLPNDRFSAERPEGSISTLTIQRTEQRDSAMYRCASSRGQGRQETQYFGPGTRLLVL.

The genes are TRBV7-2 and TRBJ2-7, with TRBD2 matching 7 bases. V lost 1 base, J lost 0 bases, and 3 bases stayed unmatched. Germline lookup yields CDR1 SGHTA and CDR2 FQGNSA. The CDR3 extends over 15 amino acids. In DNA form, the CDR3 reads TGTGCCAGCAGCTTAGGTGGGAGGGCCTCCTACGAGCAGTACTTC. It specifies CASSLGGRASYEQYF.

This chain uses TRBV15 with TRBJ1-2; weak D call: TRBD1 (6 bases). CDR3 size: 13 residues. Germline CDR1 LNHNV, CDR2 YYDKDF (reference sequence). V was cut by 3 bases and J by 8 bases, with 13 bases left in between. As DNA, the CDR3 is TGTGCCACCAGCAGGCCTTCAGGGGACGGCTACACCTTC. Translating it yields CATSRPSGDGYTF.

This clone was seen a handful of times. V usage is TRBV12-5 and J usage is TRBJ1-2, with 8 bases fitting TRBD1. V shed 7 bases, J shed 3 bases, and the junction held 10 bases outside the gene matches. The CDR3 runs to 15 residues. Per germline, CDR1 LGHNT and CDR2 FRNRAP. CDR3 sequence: CASARRTGQDYGYTF. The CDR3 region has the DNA TGTGCTAGTGCCAGAAGGACGGGACAGGACTATGGCTACACCTTC.

CDR3 DNA sequence: TGCGCCAGCAGCTTGCAAGCAATTCAAGAGACCCAGTACTTC. As protein: CASSLQAIQETQYF. The V gene is TRBV5-1, the J gene TRBJ2-5; D gene unclear. Germline values: CDR1 SGHRS, CDR2 YFSETQ. The CDR3 has 14 amino acids. V was shortened by 1 base and J by 2 bases, with 9 bases between the two germline ends.

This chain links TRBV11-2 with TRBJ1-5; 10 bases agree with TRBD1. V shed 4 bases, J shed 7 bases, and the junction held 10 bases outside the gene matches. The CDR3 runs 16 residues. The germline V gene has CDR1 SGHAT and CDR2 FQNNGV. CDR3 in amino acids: CASSYGTGVFKQPQHF. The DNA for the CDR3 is TGTGCCAGCAGCTACGGGACAGGGGTTTTCAAGCAGCCCCAGCATTTT.

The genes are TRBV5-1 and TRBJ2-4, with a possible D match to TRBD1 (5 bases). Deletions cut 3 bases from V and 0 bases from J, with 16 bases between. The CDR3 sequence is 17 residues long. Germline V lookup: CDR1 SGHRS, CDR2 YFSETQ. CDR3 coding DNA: TGCGCCAGCAGCTCTAGGGGCCCCGATCTAGCCAAAAACATTCAGTACTTC. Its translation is CASSSRGPDLAKNIQYF.

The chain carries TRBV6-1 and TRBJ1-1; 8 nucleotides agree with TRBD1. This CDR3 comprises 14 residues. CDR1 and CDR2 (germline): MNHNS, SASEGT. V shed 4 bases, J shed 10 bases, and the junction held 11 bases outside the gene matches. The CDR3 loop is CASSANPGQGGAFF. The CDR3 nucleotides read TGTGCCAGCAGTGCGAACCCCGGACAGGGAGGAGCTTTCTTT.